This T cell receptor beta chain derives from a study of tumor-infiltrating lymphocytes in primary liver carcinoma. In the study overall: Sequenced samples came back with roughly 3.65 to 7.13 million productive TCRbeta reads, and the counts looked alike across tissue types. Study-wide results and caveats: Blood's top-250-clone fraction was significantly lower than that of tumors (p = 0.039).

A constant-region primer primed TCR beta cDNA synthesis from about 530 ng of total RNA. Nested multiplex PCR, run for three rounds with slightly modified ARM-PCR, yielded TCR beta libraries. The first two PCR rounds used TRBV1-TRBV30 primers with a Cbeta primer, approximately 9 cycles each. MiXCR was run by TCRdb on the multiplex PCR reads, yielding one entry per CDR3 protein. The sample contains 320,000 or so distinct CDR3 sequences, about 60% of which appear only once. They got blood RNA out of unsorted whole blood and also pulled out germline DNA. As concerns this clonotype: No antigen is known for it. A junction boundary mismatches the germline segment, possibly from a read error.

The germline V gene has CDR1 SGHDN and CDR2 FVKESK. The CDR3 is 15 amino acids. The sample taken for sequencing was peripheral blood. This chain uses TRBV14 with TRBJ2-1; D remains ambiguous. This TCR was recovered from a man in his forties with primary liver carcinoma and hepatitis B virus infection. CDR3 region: CASSLGRPDYNEQSF. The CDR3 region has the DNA TGTGCCAGCAGCCTTGGGCGCCCTGATTACAATGAGCAGTCCTTC.